Listed here is a single T cell receptor beta chain. This sample was taken from a study of blood T cell repertoires in COVID-19. As for the study in general: Specimens from acute and convalescent COVID-19 originated in the United States, Italy and Spain. PBMCs, B-cell-depleted T cells, or T cells were the source of the cDNA or gDNA that made up the material.

Generated by immunoSEQ multiplex PCR, the TCRdb table keeps only in-frame clones and is missing some. The table includes 99,000 or so clones, approximately 85% detected once. After removal of 1 base from V and 4 bases from J, the junction contained 4 bases not matched to a gene. The V gene's germline CDR1 is LGHDT and CDR2 YNNKEL (reference sequence). The CDR3 consists of 14 residues. The clonotype was recovered from a man aged 55-75 years with acute or convalescent COVID-19. The material sequenced was peripheral blood. The genes are TRBV3-1 (or the pseudogene TRBV3-2) and TRBJ2-7; the match to TRBD1 covers 7 bases. The CDR3 loop is CASSQVGTDYEQYF. CDR3 coding DNA: TGTGCCAGCAGCCAAGTTGGGACAGATTACGAGCAGTACTTC.